The TCR beta chain described here comes from a study of blood T cells in healthy people across ages. Germline V gives CDR1 MNHNS, CDR2 SASEGT. V dropped 4 bases and J dropped 5 bases, with 15 bases sitting between them. The CDR3 extends over 15 amino acids. A J-beta primer mix and a sample-barcoded 5' primer were used in a second PCR of roughly 6 to 11 cycles. MiXCR was run by TCRdb on the 5' RACE reads, yielding one entry per CDR3 protein. In the table there are 650,000 to 800,000 distinct CDR3 sequences, roughly 44% of which are singletons. This clonotype was observed once. The source material was blood. The chain links TRBV6-1 to TRBJ2-1, with D perhaps TRBD1 (6 bases). This receptor was taken from a man aged 60 to 69 in good health. The CDR3 spells CASSGYRAADNEQFF. DNA for the CDR3: TGTGCCAGCAGTGGATACAGGGCTGCTGACAATGAGCAGTTCTTC.